Below are 5 T cell receptor beta chains sequenced from a single sample in a study of OX40 agonist ivuxolimab in advanced cancers. Generated by immunoSEQ multiplex PCR, the TCRdb table keeps only in-frame clones and is missing some. The sample carries some 41,000 clones, about 88% recorded once. The specimen comprised CD4+ or CD8+ T cells sorted from blood, sampled in a trial of the OX40 agonist ivuxolimab. These receptors were collected from an adult with an advanced solid tumor such as melanoma, head and neck, liver or kidney cancer.

The V gene is TRBV14, the J gene TRBJ2-1, with 11 bases aligning to TRBD2. Germline V gene sequence: CDR1 SGHDN, CDR2 FVKESK. With 4 bases clipped from V and 8 bases from J, the junction kept 10 bases outside the gene matches. The CDR3 consists of 16 residues. The CDR3 region is CASSPLTSGRSDEQFF. DNA for the CDR3: TGTGCCAGCAGCCCGTTAACTAGCGGGAGATCGGATGAGCAGTTCTTC.

This clone was seen a few times. The rearrangement links TRBV19 to TRBJ2-1, with D hard to call. In germline, CDR1 is LNHDA, CDR2 SQIVND (reference sequence). The CDR3 runs to 13 residues. V was shortened by 3 bases and J by 7 bases, with 10 bases between the two germline ends. CDR3 coding DNA: TGTGCCAGTAGTATCGCTGGCGAGAATGAGCAGTTCTTC. This sequence encodes CASSIAGENEQFF. Combining the CDR3 with reference TRBV19 and TRBJ2-1 gives the whole variable domain DGGITQSPKYLFRKEGQNVTLSCEQNLNHDAMYWYRQDPGQGLRLIYYSQIVNDFQKGDIAEGYSVSREKKESFPLTVTSAQKNPTAFYLCASSIAGENEQFFGPGTRLTVL.

J is TRBJ1-4 and V is TRBV11-2, with a possible D match to TRBD1 (5 bases). The CDR3 sequence is 15 residues long. V was pared by 1 base and J by 3 bases, with 9 bases between. The germline V gene encodes CDR1 SGHAT and CDR2 FQNNGV. The CDR3 spells CASSLGPGPNEKLFF. CDR3 nucleotides: TGTGCCAGCAGCTTAGGACCGGGACCTAATGAAAAACTGTTTTTT.

J is TRBJ1-1 and V is TRBV4-1; D remains unclear. This CDR3 is built from 17 residues. Trimming shortened V by 1 base and J by 1 base, and 16 bases separated the two germline ends. In germline, CDR1 is MGHRA, CDR2 YSYEKL. The DNA of the CDR3 is TGCGCCAGCAGCCAAGTTCACAGAACTAGATCGAACACTGAAGCTTTCTTT. Its protein is CASSQVHRTRSNTEAFF.

This clone is termed medium-sized (0.01 to 0.1%). The V and J genes are TRBV7-3 and TRBJ2-1; 7 bases are a match to TRBD1. V was clipped by 4 bases and J by 8 bases; unmatched bases: 5. This CDR3 has 13 residues. The germline gives CDR1 SGHTA, CDR2 FQGTGA. CDR3 sequence: CASSSFQGDEQFF. In DNA form, the CDR3 reads TGTGCCAGCAGCTCTTTCCAGGGGGATGAGCAGTTCTTC. Filled out from reference TRBV7-3 and TRBJ2-1, the complete variable domain reads GAGVSQTPSNKVTEKGKYVELRCDPISGHTALYWYRQSLGQGPEFLIYFQGTGAADDSGLPNDRFFAVRPEGSVSTLKIQRTERGDSAVYLCASSSFQGDEQFFGPGTRLTVL.